Listed here is a single T cell receptor (beta chain). The data belong to a study of blood T cell repertoires in COVID-19. Study context: Spain, Italy and the United States supplied samples that represented acute and convalescent COVID-19.

Study processing details: Estimates of nucleated cell counts were drawn from the amplification of reference gene primers. TCRdb keeps only in-frame clones here, not all; method: immunoSEQ multiplex PCR. V and J calls and clone size are given by that table; D and trimming were obtained from the DNA. The sample comprises 110,000 to 150,000 clones, about 86% of which are singletons, and roughly 7.3% rests with the top ten. Germline V gives CDR1 LGHNT, CDR2 FRNRAP. The V and J ends lost 6 bases and 3 bases, in that order; junction bases with no gene match: 6. The CDR3 runs 16 residues. What was sequenced was peripheral blood. V gene TRBV12-5 combines with J gene TRBJ2-1, with TRBD1 identical over 12 bases. The sequence was obtained from a human donor in a cohort sampled during active COVID-19. CDR3 residues: CASGPGTGGIYNEQFF. The CDR3 bases are TGTGCTAGTGGCCCTGGGACAGGGGGCATCTACAATGAGCAGTTCTTC.